This T cell receptor (beta chain) was sequenced in a study of shared clonotypes between healthy human individuals. The trim removed 2 bases at V and 0 bases at J, leaving 6 bases unmatched. The germline CDR1 and CDR2 sequences are SGHNT and YYREEE (reference sequence). This CDR3 has 17 amino acids. Sequencing was performed with immunoSEQ multiplex PCR; in TCRdb, only in-frame clones are kept and a portion is missing. Here the sample spans approximately 2.5 million clones, around nine tenths being singletons. The specimen sequenced was naive CD4+ T cells sorted from blood. Subset noted: CD45RA+ positively selected. The TCR sequence derives from a man younger than 35 in good health. The rearrangement uses TRBV5-4 and TRBJ1-3; TRBD1 agrees at 9 bases. The CDR3 nucleotides read TGTGCCAGCAGCTTAGCCGGGACAGGGTACTCTGGAAACACCATATATTTT. This codes for CASSLAGTGYSGNTIYF.